Below are 15 T cell receptor beta chains sequenced from a single sample in a study of blood T cell repertoires in COVID-19. The assay was immunoSEQ multiplex PCR, and TCRdb's table has in-frame clones only and misses some. The table shows a few hundred thousand clones, with about 88% occurring only once. Sequencing input: peripheral blood. Every receptor here comes from a man in his fifties or sixties with COVID-19, enrolled during active disease.

The CDR3 DNA follows: TGTGCCAGCAGCCCCAGACAGGGTTACACTGAAGCTTTCTTT. It translates to CASSPRQGYTEAFF. The chain employs TRBV3-1 (or the pseudogene TRBV3-2) and TRBJ1-1; 7 nucleotides line up with TRBD1. The length of the CDR3 is 14 residues. V lost 4 bases, J lost 3 bases, and 5 bases stayed unmatched. Looked up from germline, CDR1 is LGHDT and CDR2 is YNNKEL (reference sequence).

This chain's CDR3 is CASSPPPFIAISYEQYF. The CDR3, as DNA: TGTGCCAGCAGCCCTCCCCCCTTCATAGCTATTAGCTACGAGCAGTACTTC. This chain connects TRBV7-9 to TRBJ2-7; unclear D gene. The V gene lost 5 bases and the J gene lost 3 bases, with 23 bases spanning the gap. Germline V CDR1 and CDR2: SEHNR, FQNEAQ (reference sequence). The CDR3 contains 17 residues.

The rearrangement links TRBV9 to TRBJ2-5; no clear D gene. Trimming shortened V by 3 bases and J by 5 bases, and 14 bases separated the two germline ends. Per germline, CDR1 SGDLS and CDR2 YYNGEE. This CDR3 is 14 amino acids long. The CDR3 here is CASSATPRFETQYF. The CDR3 DNA follows: TGTGCCAGCAGCGCCACGCCCCGGTTCGAGACCCAGTACTTC.

The chain couples TRBV28 to TRBJ1-1, with 7 bases aligning to TRBD1. The J segment lost 3 bases and the V segment lost 2 bases, leaving 6 bases of the junction unmatched. The germline V gene has CDR1 MDHEN and CDR2 SYDVKM. This CDR3 spans 15 amino acids. CDR3 in amino acids: CASSLTTTGDTEAFF. The CDR3 region has the DNA TGTGCCAGCAGTTTAACAACAACAGGGGACACTGAAGCTTTCTTT.

This rearrangement joins TRBV29-1 to TRBJ1-4; D is possibly TRBD1 (5 bases). The CDR3 extends over 14 amino acids. Germline loops: CDR1 SQVTM, CDR2 ANQGSEA. V shed 1 base and J shed 5 bases, with 11 bases lying between them. The CDR3 loop is CSVEVRQPNEKLFF. Written as DNA, the CDR3 is TGCAGCGTTGAAGTCCGACAGCCAAATGAAAAACTGTTTTTT.

The genes are TRBV27 and TRBJ2-7; TRBD2 matches at 9 bases. Losses at the gene ends were 2 bases for V and 2 bases for J; bases not matched to a gene: 10. The CDR3 has 17 residues. Germline V gene sequence: CDR1 MNHEY, CDR2 SMNVEV (reference sequence). CDR3 sequence reads: CASSLGWASGATYEQYF. Written as DNA, the CDR3 is TGTGCCAGCAGTTTAGGCTGGGCTAGCGGGGCTACCTACGAGCAGTACTTC.

The chain is built from TRBV30 and TRBJ2-7; 11 bases map to TRBD1. Germline V gene sequence: CDR1 GTSNPN, CDR2 SVGIG (reference sequence). The CDR3 runs 15 residues. V shed 1 base, J shed 6 bases, and the junction held 8 bases outside the gene matches. The CDR3 reads CAWSDGDRGFGEQYF. The CDR3 coding sequence is TGTGCCTGGAGTGATGGGGACAGGGGGTTCGGCGAGCAGTACTTC.

The rearrangement links TRBV10-3 to TRBJ1-3, with D perhaps TRBD1 (6 bases). The V and J ends lost 0 bases and 1 base respectively, with 7 bases between them. The germline gives CDR1 ENHRY, CDR2 SYGVKD. The CDR3 is 15 amino acids. This CDR3 is CAISESTGSGNTIYF. The CDR3 bases are TGTGCCATCAGTGAGTCGACAGGATCTGGAAACACCATATATTTT.

In nucleotides, the CDR3 is TGTGCCAGCAGTGAACAGGCAACTAATGAAAAACTGTTTTTT. Protein: CASSEQATNEKLFF. The gene calls are TRBV2 and TRBJ1-4; D is unresolved. The CDR3 is 14 amino acids. Trimming shortened V by 2 bases and J by 0 bases, and 4 bases separated the two germline ends. CDR1 and CDR2 from the germline V gene are SNHLY and FYNNEI.

V and J are TRBV5-1 and TRBJ1-6; a weak D match, TRBD1 (6 bases). The CDR3 contains 16 residues. Trimming stripped 0 bases from V and 2 bases from J, with 9 bases between. Germline CDR1 and CDR2: SGHRS and YFSETQ. In DNA, the CDR3 is TGCGCCAGCAGCTTGGGAGCAGGGGCCTATAATTCACCCCTCCACTTT. Translation gives CASSLGAGAYNSPLHF. The entire variable domain, with the rest obtained from reference TRBV5-1 and TRBJ1-6, is as follows: KAGVTQTPRYLIKTRGQQVTLSCSPISGHRSVSWYQQTPGQGLQFLFEYFSETQRNKGNFPGRFSGRQFSNSRSEMNVSTLELGDSALYLCASSLGAGAYNSPLHFGNGTRLTVT.

V is TRBV5-1 and J is TRBJ2-3; D unclear. Germline loops: CDR1 SGHRS, CDR2 YFSETQ. The V and J ends lost 2 bases and 4 bases respectively, with 5 bases between them. The CDR3 length is 12 residues. Here the CDR3 reads CASSFTADTQYF. DNA of the CDR3: TGCGCCAGCAGCTTCACTGCAGATACGCAGTATTTT.

The chain recombines TRBV4-1 with TRBJ1-6; possibly TRBD1 for D (6 bases). Between the trimmed V and J ends, which lost 0 bases and 9 bases, there was a span of 12 bases. CDR1 and CDR2 (germline): MGHRA, YSYEKL. The CDR3 has 15 amino acids. CDR3 DNA sequence: TGCGCCAGCAGCCAAGATACAGGGAAAGGTTCACCCCTCCACTTT. It codes for CASSQDTGKGSPLHF.

This chain joins TRBV29-1 and TRBJ2-3; no clear D. V dropped 6 bases and J dropped 4 bases, with 17 bases sitting between them. The CDR3 has 14 residues. In germline, CDR1 is SQVTM, CDR2 ANQGSEA. Written as DNA, the CDR3 is TGCAGCGTCGTCAATCCGCGCCTGGCAGATACGCAGTATTTT. Translated, it gives CSVVNPRLADTQYF.

The CDR3, as DNA: TGCGCCAGCAGCTTGACTAGCGGCACAGATACGCAGTATTTT. Protein product: CASSLTSGTDTQYF. J is TRBJ2-3 and V is TRBV5-1; 7 bases agree with TRBD2. Trimming took 1 base from V and 1 from J; bases not matched to a gene: 0. The CDR3 spans 14 residues. Germline V lookup: CDR1 SGHRS, CDR2 YFSETQ.

The chain combines TRBV7-6 with TRBJ2-7; D might be TRBD1 (6 bases). CDR3 length equals 15 residues. V gave up 2 bases and J gave up 0 bases, with 11 bases separating them. CDR1 SGHVS and CDR2 FNYEAQ come from the germline V gene. The CDR3 DNA is TGTGCCAGCAGCTTATTGGGACACAACTCCTACGAGCAGTACTTC. As protein: CASSLLGHNSYEQYF.